These 29 T cell receptor beta chains were all obtained from the same sample, sequenced in a study of T cell responses to AZD1222 COVID-19 vaccine. Profiled with immunoSEQ multiplex PCR; TCRdb holds only in-frame clones, not every one. The sample includes approximately 170,000 clones, under 95% of them seen just once. The sequenced sample was peripheral blood, obtained 28 days after the second AZD1222 dose. These receptors were collected from an adult who received the AZD1222 COVID-19 vaccine.

CDR3: CASSLTGSGGDEQYF. CDR3 DNA sequence: TGTGCCAGCAGCCTTACAGGGTCCGGCGGAGACGAGCAGTACTTC. The chain employs TRBV7-9 and TRBJ2-7; possibly TRBD1 for D (6 bases). CDR1 SEHNR and CDR2 FQNEAQ come from the germline V gene (reference sequence). There are 15 residues in the CDR3. The V and J ends lost 5 bases and 5 bases respectively, with 19 bases between them.

The chain carries TRBV5-1 and TRBJ1-1; no clear D. CDR1 and CDR2 (germline): SGHRS, YFSETQ. V lost 2 bases to trimming and J lost 2 bases, with 10 bases between them. The CDR3 has 14 residues. The CDR3 bases are TGCGCCAGCAGCTTTTCGGGGATAAACACTGAAGCTTTCTTT. Encoded protein: CASSFSGINTEAFF.

This chain links TRBV11-2 with TRBJ2-5; 15 nucleotides line up with TRBD2. The length of the CDR3 is 18 residues. Germline V CDR1 and CDR2: SGHAT, FQNNGV. V lost 1 base to trimming and J lost 5 bases; unmatched junction nucleotides: 8. Written as DNA, the CDR3 is TGTGCCAGCAGCTTAGGTCCCGGACTAGCGGGGGGGCTCGAGACCCAGTACTTC. It is translated as CASSLGPGLAGGLETQYF.

This sequence joins TRBV19 and TRBJ1-5; a weak D match, TRBD1 (6 bases). Germline V lookup: CDR1 LNHDA, CDR2 SQIVND (reference sequence). This CDR3 region has 13 residues. V dropped 7 bases and J dropped 4 bases, with 11 bases sitting between them. CDR3 sequence: CASTGQINQPQHF. CDR3 nucleotides: TGTGCCAGTACCGGACAGATAAATCAGCCCCAGCATTTT.

This chain joins TRBV9 and TRBJ1-2, with 8 bases identical to TRBD1. Per the germline V gene, CDR1 is SGDLS and CDR2 is YYNGEE. V lost 3 bases and J lost 5; bases outside the gene matches: 15. The CDR3 consists of 17 residues. CDR3 protein: CASSDPLQGDLRYGYTF. CDR3 coding DNA: TGTGCCAGCAGCGACCCCTTACAGGGGGACCTTAGGTATGGCTACACCTTC.

J is TRBJ1-3 and V is TRBV6-6, with unresolved D. Germline V CDR1 and CDR2: MNHNY, SVGAGI (reference sequence). V lost 6 bases and J lost 0, with 15 bases in between. This CDR3 comprises 16 residues. The CDR3 sequence: CASSPRRGSSGNTIYF. The CDR3 nucleotides are TGTGCCAGCAGCCCCCGCCGGGGATCCTCTGGAAACACCATATATTTT.

Here the CDR3 DNA reads TGTGCCAGCAGTTTAGTACAGAGGGGGGCTAATCAGCCCCAGCATTTT. This sequence encodes CASSLVQRGANQPQHF. V usage is TRBV28 and J usage is TRBJ1-5, with D possibly being TRBD1 (6 bases). Per germline, CDR1 MDHEN and CDR2 SYDVKM. This CDR3 has 16 amino acids. Between the trimmed V and J ends, which lost 2 bases and 4 bases, there was a span of 15 bases.

The J gene is TRBJ1-6, the V gene TRBV10-1; D not certain. The germline V gene encodes CDR1 WNHNN and CDR2 SYGVQD (reference sequence). V was pared by 6 bases and J by 7 bases, with 10 bases between. There are 13 residues in the CDR3. CDR3 region: CASSSGLNSPLHF. The CDR3 bases are TGCGCCAGCAGCTCCGGGTTAAATTCACCCCTCCACTTT.

The J gene is TRBJ2-3, the V gene TRBV15, with 13 bases aligning to TRBD2. The CDR3 is 20 amino acids. V lost 0 bases and J lost 2; bases outside the gene matches: 11. From germline, CDR1 is LNHNV and CDR2 YYDKDF (reference sequence). CDR3 nucleotides: TGTGCCACCAGCAGAGATCCCCTAGGACTAGCGGGGGCCCTCACAGATACGCAGTATTTT. Translating it yields CATSRDPLGLAGALTDTQYF.

This chain connects TRBV19 to TRBJ2-5; D tentatively fits TRBD1 or TRBD2 (5 bases each). V lost 6 bases, J lost 0 bases, and 20 bases lay in between. This CDR3 is 17 amino acids long. Germline CDR1 LNHDA, CDR2 SQIVND (reference sequence). DNA of the CDR3: TGTGCCAGTAGCTCTGCCCCATTAGTGGGACACCAAGAGACCCAGTACTTC. Amino acids: CASSSAPLVGHQETQYF.

The CDR3 loop is CASSPPGQGAAGTFF. CDR3 DNA sequence: TGTGCCAGCAGTCCGCCGGGACAGGGGGCCGCGGGGACTTTCTTT. The chain links TRBV6-5 to TRBJ1-1, with TRBD1 identical over 12 bases. Germline CDR1 and CDR2: MNHEY and SVGAGI. CDR3 length: 15 amino acids. V lost 5 bases, J lost 12 bases, and 13 bases stayed unmatched.

This clone has only one observation. The CDR3 sequence is CASSQATGVSGNTIYF. CDR3 DNA sequence: TGTGCCAGCAGCCAAGCAACAGGGGTATCTGGAAACACCATATATTTT. The chain is built from TRBV14 and TRBJ1-3, with TRBD1 matching over 7 bases. V shed 1 base and J 1 base; nucleotides not matched to a gene: 4. Germline V gives CDR1 SGHDN, CDR2 FVKESK. The CDR3 extends over 16 amino acids.

The chain uses TRBV12-3 or TRBV12-4 and TRBJ2-3; no reliable D call. This CDR3 is built from 12 residues. V lost 5 bases and J 6 bases, leaving 9 bases between the germline ends. CDR3 nucleotides: TGTGCCAGCAGTGAATGGCGGGATACGCAGTATTTT. Its translation is CASSEWRDTQYF.

Of note for this clone: This CDR3 fails to terminate in the conserved phenylalanine or tryptophan, so it likely reflects a read error. The DNA is left out, because the CDR3 cannot be placed on it with certainty; the CDR3 is given as TCRdb lists it. This chain joins TRBV12-3 or TRBV12-4 and TRBJ1-6. The CDR3 is 9 residues long, ends included. This CDR3 reads CASSSRRNG.

The CDR3 DNA sequence: TGTGCCAGCAGTCCCGAAGCGATGCGGGGCTACACCTTC. Translation: CASSPEAMRGYTF. This sequence joins TRBV12-3 or TRBV12-4 and TRBJ1-2; D remains ambiguous. V was cut by 5 bases and J by 8 bases, with 15 bases left in between. CDR3 length: 13 residues.

This chain joins TRBV7-9 and TRBJ1-5; the match to TRBD1 covers 8 bases. CDR1 is SEHNR and CDR2 is FQNEAQ in the germline V gene (reference sequence). Losses at the gene ends were 1 base for V and 6 bases for J; bases not matched to a gene: 2. The CDR3 has 14 residues. CDR3 in DNA: TGTGCCAGCAGCTTAGGGACAGGGCTTCAGCCCCAGCATTTT. It translates to CASSLGTGLQPQHF.

This clone was seen only once. The V gene is TRBV6-2 or TRBV6-3, the J gene TRBJ2-1; the D is unclear. Germline-derived CDR1 and CDR2 are MNHEY and SVGEGT. Deletions cut 2 bases from V and 5 bases from J, with 1 base between. The CDR3 is 11 amino acids. CDR3 nucleotides: TGTGCCAGCAGTTACAACAATGAGCAGTTCTTC. Translation gives CASSYNNEQFF.

The CDR3 reads CASSTWSEGYEQYF. CDR3 coding DNA: TGCGCCAGCAGCACTTGGTCAGAGGGTTACGAGCAGTACTTC. V usage is TRBV5-1 and J usage is TRBJ2-7; weak D call: TRBD2 (5 bases). V was pared by 4 bases and J by 4 bases, with 15 bases between. The V gene's germline CDR1 is SGHRS and CDR2 YFSETQ. The CDR3 is 14 amino acids.

The V call is TRBV3-1 (or the pseudogene TRBV3-2), the J call TRBJ1-1; 7 nucleotides align to TRBD1. CDR1 is LGHDT and CDR2 is YNNKEL in the germline V gene (reference sequence). Germline trimming cut 4 bases from V and 8 bases from J; bases unmatched to any gene: 4. CDR3 length: 12 amino acids. CDR3: CASSLRQGEAFF. CDR3 nucleotide sequence: TGTGCCAGCAGCCTCCGACAGGGAGAAGCTTTCTTT.

The chain employs TRBV18 and TRBJ2-7; no definite D call. Per the germline V gene, CDR1 is KGHSH and CDR2 is LQKENI. This CDR3 is 14 amino acids long. Trimming left V 1 base short and J 0 bases short, with 7 bases between. The CDR3 spells CASSPLRYSYEQYF. In DNA, the CDR3 is TGTGCCAGCTCACCACTTCGATACTCCTACGAGCAGTACTTC.

The chain recombines TRBV11-2 with TRBJ1-2; 7 nucleotides agree with TRBD1. The CDR3 spans 14 residues. From germline, CDR1 is SGHAT and CDR2 FQNNGV. J lost 10 bases, V lost 5 bases, and 13 bases had no gene match. CDR3 in amino acids: CASSQGGDSYPYTF. The CDR3 nucleotides read TGTGCCAGCAGCCAGGGGGGGGACAGTTATCCCTACACCTTC.

This sequence joins TRBV7-9 and TRBJ1-5; D gene ambiguous. Trimming removed 4 bases from V and 4 bases from J, with 14 bases in between. The CDR3 totals 15 residues. Looked up from germline, CDR1 is SEHNR and CDR2 is FQNEAQ (reference sequence). Here the CDR3 reads CASSSGGRTNQPQHF. In nucleotides, the CDR3 is TGTGCCAGCAGCTCCGGAGGGAGAACTAATCAGCCCCAGCATTTT.

The CDR3 here is CASSSRTGLNQPQHF. The CDR3 DNA is TGTGCCAGTAGTTCTCGGACAGGGCTCAATCAGCCCCAGCATTTT. The rearrangement links TRBV19 to TRBJ1-5; TRBD1 matches at 8 bases. CDR3 length: 15 amino acids. The germline V gene encodes CDR1 LNHDA and CDR2 SQIVND (reference sequence). Losses at the gene ends were 5 bases for V and 3 bases for J; bases not matched to a gene: 6. Complete variable domain (other parts from reference TRBV19 and TRBJ1-5): DGGITQSPKYLFRKEGQNVTLSCEQNLNHDAMYWYRQDPGQGLRLIYYSQIVNDFQKGDIAEGYSVSREKKESFPLTVTSAQKNPTAFYLCASSSRTGLNQPQHFGDGTRLSIL.

The V and J genes are TRBV5-4 and TRBJ2-2, with D uncertain. Germline V CDR1 and CDR2: SGHNT, YYREEE (reference sequence). Trimming pared 0 bases from V and 1 base from J, leaving 1 base between. The CDR3 totals 13 residues. This CDR3 reads CASSLGNTGELFF. CDR3 in DNA: TGTGCCAGCAGCTTGGGGAACACCGGGGAGCTGTTTTTT.

This chain links TRBV6-5 with TRBJ1-2, with D perhaps matching TRBD1 (6 bases). Germline CDR1 MNHEY, CDR2 SVGAGI. The CDR3 spans 13 residues. The ends were cut back, 4 bases at V and 4 bases at J, with 10 bases in the middle. Here the CDR3 reads CASSSGEGYGYTF. The CDR3 DNA reads TGTGCCAGCAGTTCAGGGGAGGGCTATGGCTACACCTTC.

The chain carries TRBV5-1 and TRBJ1-1, with 7 positions matching TRBD1. The ends lost 3 bases at V and 8 bases at J; junction bases unmatched: 7. Germline V CDR1 and CDR2: SGHRS, YFSETQ. The length of the CDR3 is 13 residues. For the CDR3, the DNA is TGCGCCAGCAGCTGGGGGGACAGAGGGGAAGCTTTCTTT. Its protein is CASSWGDRGEAFF.

Concerning this clone itself: This sample includes further DNA sequences coding for the same CDR3. The chain employs TRBV7-3 and TRBJ2-3; D is perhaps TRBD1 (5 bases). Deletions cut 5 bases from V and 0 bases from J, with 9 bases between. This CDR3 is built from 14 residues. CDR1 and CDR2 (germline): SGHTA, FQGTGA. The CDR3 here is CASSPGHSTDTQYF. CDR3 bases: TGTGCCAGCAGCCCTGGACACAGCACAGATACGCAGTATTTT.

This clone was detected only once. CDR3 region: CASSVTGTHYGYTF. The CDR3 nucleotides are TGTGCCAGCAGTGTCACCGGGACACACTATGGCTACACCTTC. V gene TRBV25-1 combines with J gene TRBJ1-2, with D maybe TRBD1 (6 bases). CDR1 and CDR2 (germline): MGHDK, SYGVNS. The CDR3 loop spans 14 amino acids. The V and J ends lost 4 bases and 3 bases respectively, with 12 bases between them.

J is TRBJ1-2 and V is TRBV27; D uncertain. Germline CDR1 MNHEY, CDR2 SMNVEV (reference sequence). V gave up 5 bases and J gave up 8 bases, with 15 bases separating them. This CDR3 spans 13 amino acids. The CDR3: CASSGEFGGGYTF. The CDR3 nucleotides read TGTGCCAGCAGTGGGGAGTTCGGAGGGGGCTACACCTTC.